The T cell receptor beta chain described here comes from a study of shared clonotypes between healthy human individuals (dated by TCRdb to about 2020). Concerning the study at large: A couple of women and a few men aged 18 to 49 years were included in the cohort. To estimate repertoire size and how much clonotypes are shared between individuals, the study performed deep sequencing of blood TCR repertoires from about five healthy adults. To increase sequencing depth and limit assay-specific biases, different laboratories used diverse techniques to prepare libraries and sequence TCR repertoires. Per donor, leukapheresis produced somewhere between about 0.8 and 9 billion PBMCs. Findings and caveats that apply to the study as a whole: Because the study included a small number of donors, the genetic and exposure-history diversity represented was limited. Pairwise subsampling led to the expectation that sequencing depth would affect the degree of clonotype sharing among donors. Sampling was restricted to blood, and TCR repertoires in tissue are likely to differ from TCR repertoires in blood.

Using the deep immunoSEQ assay, multiplex PCR amplified TCR CDR3 regions from genomic DNA. Genomic DNA extracted from each cell subset was distributed evenly over all wells of several immunoSEQ 96-well plates, and each plate served as one replicate. For unsorted PBMC, about 270 ng of genomic DNA, equivalent to approximately 30,000 T cell genomes, went into each replicate PCR. Ten immunoSEQ deep assay plates were used to sequence the unsorted PBMC genomic DNA. The purified libraries were quantified using a Qubit 3.0 fluorometer, sized with a Bioanalyzer 2100, and then quantified again using the KAPA Library Quantification kit. A separate single-read 150-cycle Illumina NextSeq 550 flow cell was used to sequence each immunoSEQ 96-well plate. Turning to the authors' computational methods: Because the immunoSEQ output included only junctional sequences and no quality scores, the filtering could not be the same as the filtering used for full-length reads. To assign V/J genes and CDR3, sequences were annotated using PyIR, a Python wrapper for IgBLAST v1.9, with IMGT germline references. Reads were removed for weak V/J assignments (E-value above 1e-6), missing CDR3, stop codons, out-of-frame junctions, or ambiguous translated residues. V3J clonotypes were defined as sequences sharing the same inferred V gene, J gene, and CDR3 amino acid sequence. The percentage overlap between two repertoires was calculated by dividing the number of shared unique clonotypes by the size of the smaller repertoire. Three approaches were used to assess repertoire richness: RTK rarefaction, the Chao1 estimator, and Recon v2.1 estimates of unobserved clonotypes. The table was pulled from immuneACCESS by TCRdb, which kept in-frame rearrangements only. Such tables lose some clones; where checked, under half of the loss comes from unresolved V genes, and the rest has no known cause. Clone size and V and J calls were adopted from that table, with D and trimming inferred from the DNA. This sample has roughly 95,000 clones in its table, and roughly 45% of those were observed once. About 15% of the sample rests with the top ten.

Taken from the germline V gene (reference sequence), the CDR1 and CDR2 loops are SEHNR and FQNEAQ. The CDR3, cysteine through phenylalanine, is 16 amino acids long. Just the 48-base CDR3 DNA is kept, in frame starting at base 1. Donors were healthy HIV-negative adults with no recently reported acute infections or vaccinations. Every donor was a Caucasian adult residing in Nashville, Tennessee, USA. In the unsorted samples, 70 million to 90 million PBMCs were counted, and genomic DNA was extracted using the QIAamp DNA Blood Mini kit. Blood was collected by leukapheresis, and PBMCs were isolated by Ficoll-Histopaque density gradient centrifugation and then cryopreserved in liquid nitrogen vapor phase. About this clone itself: What this receptor recognizes is not known. With only one base between it and a far larger clone, this is likely a read error. The sample carries other DNA sequences with the same CDR3.

The sample taken for sequencing was PBMCs. The TCR originated in a middle-aged woman in good health. Some clones in this sample may be carry-over from other donors' samples. This chain is built from TRBV7-9 and TRBJ2-6; 5 matching bases give a weak D call of TRBD1. For the CDR3, the sequence is CASSPPVYSGANVLTF. The nucleotide sequence is given as TGTGCCAGCAGCCCCCCGGTCTACTCTGGGGCTAACGTCCTGACTTTC.